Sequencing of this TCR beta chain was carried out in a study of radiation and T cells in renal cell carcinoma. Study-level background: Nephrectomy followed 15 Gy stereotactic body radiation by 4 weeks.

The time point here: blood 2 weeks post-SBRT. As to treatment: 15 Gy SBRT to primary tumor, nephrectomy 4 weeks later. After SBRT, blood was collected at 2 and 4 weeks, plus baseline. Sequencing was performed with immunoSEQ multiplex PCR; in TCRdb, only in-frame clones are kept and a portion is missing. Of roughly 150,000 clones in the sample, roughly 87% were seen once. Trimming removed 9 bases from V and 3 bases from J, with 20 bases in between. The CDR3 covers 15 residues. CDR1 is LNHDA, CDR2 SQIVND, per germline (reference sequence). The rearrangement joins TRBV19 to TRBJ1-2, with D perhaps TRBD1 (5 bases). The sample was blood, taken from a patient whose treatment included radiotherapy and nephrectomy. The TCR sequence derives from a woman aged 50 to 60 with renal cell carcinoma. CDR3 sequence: CARPTAGGVDYGYTF. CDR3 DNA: TGTGCCAGACCTACCGCCGGGGGGGTGGACTATGGCTACACCTTC. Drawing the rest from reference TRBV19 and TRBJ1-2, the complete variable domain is DGGITQSPKYLFRKEGQNVTLSCEQNLNHDAMYWYRQDPGQGLRLIYYSQIVNDFQKGDIAEGYSVSREKKESFPLTVTSAQKNPTAFYLCARPTAGGVDYGYTFGSGTRLTVV.